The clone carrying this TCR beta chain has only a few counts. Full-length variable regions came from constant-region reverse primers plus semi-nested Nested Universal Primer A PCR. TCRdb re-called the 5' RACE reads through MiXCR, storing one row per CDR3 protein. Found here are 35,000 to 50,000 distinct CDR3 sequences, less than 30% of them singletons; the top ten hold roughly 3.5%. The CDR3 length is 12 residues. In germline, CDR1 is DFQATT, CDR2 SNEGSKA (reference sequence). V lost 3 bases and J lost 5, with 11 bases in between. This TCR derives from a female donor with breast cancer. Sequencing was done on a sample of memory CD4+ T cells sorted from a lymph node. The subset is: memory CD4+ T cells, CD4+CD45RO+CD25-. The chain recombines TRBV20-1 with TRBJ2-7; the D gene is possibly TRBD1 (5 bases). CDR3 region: CSARYRYDEQYF. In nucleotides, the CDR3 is TGCAGTGCTAGGTACAGGTACGACGAGCAGTACTTC.